Listed below are T cell receptor beta chains from one sample, sequenced in a study of cytotoxic CD8 clonotypes in ibrutinib-treated CLL. The assay was immunoSEQ multiplex PCR, and TCRdb's table has in-frame clones only and misses some. This table holds approximately 91,000 clones, around 75% found once. The specimen comprised PBMCs, sampled after 12 months of ibrutinib treatment. The source is a human donor with chronic lymphocytic leukemia. The CDR3 runs from the conserved cysteine through the conserved F or W. The D gene is left open where the match is weak. Clone size is not always given. Where it is, it says once, few, many or a class for expanded clones.

J gene,D gene,V gene,clone size,CDR3 protein,CDR3 DNA
TRBJ1-2,TRBD1,TRBV10-3,NA,CAISAPQGVGGGYTF,TGTGCCATCAGTGCACCACAGGGGGTAGGCGGTGGCTACACCTTC
TRBJ1-2,NA,TRBV10-3,NA,CAISESWDQTLSVYGYTF,TGTGCCATCAGTGAGTCCTGGGACCAAACCTTGTCGGTTTATGGCTACACCTTC
TRBJ2-3,TRBD2,TRBV5-4,NA,CASSPRAGGSTDTQYF,TGTGCCAGCAGCCCCCGGGCGGGGGGGAGCACAGATACGCAGTATTTT
TRBJ2-2,NA,TRBV7-3,NA,CASSLGGGGELFF,TGTGCCAGCAGCTTGGGCGGTGGCGGGGAGCTGTTTTTT
TRBJ2-3,TRBD2,TRBV7-2,few,CASSQGLAGPDTQYF,TGTGCCAGCAGCCAAGGACTAGCGGGACCAGATACGCAGTATTTT
TRBJ2-3,NA,TRBV1,NA,CTSSQEGGTSGGTDTQYF,TGCACCAGCAGCCAAGAGGGCGGGACTAGCGGGGGCACAGATACGCAGTATTTT
TRBJ1-5,NA,TRBV30,NA,CAWSGTAGPQHF,TGTGCCTGGAGTGGGACAGCAGGGCCCCAGCATTTT
TRBJ2-7,TRBD1,TRBV5-4,NA,CASSVPRGHEQYF,TGTGCCAGCAGCGTCCCGAGGGGGCACGAGCAGTACTTC
TRBJ1-6,NA,TRBV5-4,few,CASTATVGINRSPLHF,TGTGCCAGCACCGCCACAGTGGGTATCAACCGTTCACCCCTCCACTTT
TRBJ1-3,NA,TRBV25-1,NA,CASSETGIRNTIYF,TGTGCCAGCAGCGAAACCGGGATACGAAACACCATATATTTT
TRBJ2-5,NA,TRBV10-2,NA,CASRSPPGRAPQETQYF,TGCGCCAGCAGGAGCCCCCCGGGCAGGGCCCCCCAAGAGACCCAGTACTTC
TRBJ1-3,NA,TRBV19,NA,CASSPQGATYSYAGNTIYF,TGTGCCAGTAGCCCCCAGGGTGCTACCTACTCTTACGCTGGAAACACCATATATTTT
TRBJ2-7,NA,TRBV9,NA,CASSPEAASYEQYF,TGTGCCAGCAGCCCAGAGGCGGCCAGCTACGAGCAGTACTTC
TRBJ1-2,TRBD1,TRBV7-2,once,CASSPQQGIQSGYTF,TGTGCCAGCAGCCCCCAACAGGGGATCCAGTCTGGCTACACCTTC
TRBJ2-7,NA,TRBV10-3,NA,CAISDGNRGLRYEQYF,TGTGCCATCAGTGATGGGAACCGCGGTCTCCGTTACGAGCAGTACTTC
TRBJ2-7,NA,TRBV7-9,NA,CASREDGITPGHEQYF,TGTGCCAGCAGGGAGGATGGGATCACGCCTGGACACGAGCAGTACTTC
TRBJ2-5,TRBD1,TRBV9,once,CASSGTGGKKTQYF,TGTGCCAGCAGCGGGACAGGGGGCAAAAAGACCCAGTACTTC
TRBJ2-7,TRBD2,TRBV5-4,NA,CASRQGPASGINYEQYF,TGTGCCAGCAGACAGGGGCCGGCTAGCGGGATCAACTACGAGCAGTACTTC
TRBJ2-1,TRBD2,TRBV7-3,NA,CASSLMGGRGNEQFF,TGTGCCAGCAGCTTAATGGGCGGGAGGGGCAATGAGCAGTTCTTC
TRBJ2-2,TRBD1,TRBV28,NA,CASGQGDTGELFF,TGTGCCAGCGGACAGGGGGACACCGGGGAGCTGTTTTTT
TRBJ2-6,NA,TRBV5-1,once,CASSLRAASSGANVLTF,TGCGCCAGCAGCCTCCGGGCCGCGAGCTCTGGGGCCAACGTCCTGACTTTC
TRBJ2-7,NA,TRBV4-3,NA,CASSGYEQYF,TGCGCCAGCAGCGGTTACGAGCAGTACTTC
TRBJ2-5,TRBD2,TRBV5-4,NA,CASSSTLAGGVVETQYF,TGTGCCAGCAGCTCGACCCTAGCGGGAGGGGTCGTGGAGACCCAGTACTTC
TRBJ2-3,NA,TRBV6-5,NA,CASSYSDYPTDTQYF,TGTGCCAGCAGTTACTCCGACTACCCCACAGATACGCAGTATTTT
TRBJ2-1,NA,TRBV27,NA,CASSLASGGGEQFF,TGTGCCAGCAGTTTAGCTTCAGGGGGAGGTGAGCAGTTCTTC
TRBJ1-1,NA,TRBV7-2,once,CASRPARGNTEAFF,TGTGCCAGCAGGCCCGCGAGGGGGAACACTGAAGCTTTCTTT
TRBJ2-7,NA,TRBV10-3,once,CAITAATAGDEQYF,TGTGCCATCACCGCTGCCACGGCGGGCGACGAGCAGTACTTC
TRBJ2-5,NA,TRBV18,NA,CASSPRGARLETQYF,TGTGCCAGCTCCCCACGGGGGGCGCGGTTGGAGACCCAGTACTTC
TRBJ2-1,NA,TRBV10-3,once,CAICDPKGGSHNEQFF,TGTGCCATCTGTGACCCGAAAGGGGGTTCTCACAATGAGCAGTTCTTC
TRBJ1-6,TRBD1,TRBV2,NA,CASGDVLQGAGNSPLHF,TGTGCCAGCGGGGACGTCCTACAGGGGGCGGGGAATTCACCCCTCCACTTT
TRBJ1-5,NA,TRBV11-2,once,CASSLGGHQPQHF,TGTGCCAGCAGCTTGGGGGGGCACCAGCCCCAGCATTTT
TRBJ2-2,TRBD1,TRBV28,many,CASSLPGQGVTGELFF,TGTGCCAGCAGTTTACCGGGACAGGGAGTCACCGGGGAGCTGTTTTTT
TRBJ1-2,NA,TRBV28,once,CASSFIGDTYGYTF,TGTGCCAGCAGTTTTATCGGGGACACCTATGGCTACACCTTC
TRBJ1-6,NA,TRBV2,NA,CASTPGHRNSPLHF,TGTGCCAGCACCCCGGGACACCGCAATTCACCCCTCCACTTT
TRBJ2-7,NA,TRBV5-1,NA,CASSLARLGYEQYF,TGCGCCAGCAGCTTGGCCCGGCTAGGGTACGAGCAGTACTTC
TRBJ2-2,NA,TRBV11-2,NA,CASSPRTATGELFF,TGTGCCAGCAGCCCCAGGACAGCCACCGGGGAGCTGTTTTTT
TRBJ1-3,NA,TRBV21-1,once,CASSSNPGQGPPHSGNTIYF,TGTGCCAGCAGCAGCAACCCGGGACAGGGGCCTCCTCACTCTGGAAACACCATATATTTT
TRBJ2-7,TRBD1,TRBV28,once,CGAGGLGEQYF,TGTGGGGCAGGGGGCCTGGGGGAGCAGTACTTC
TRBJ2-1,NA,TRBV6-6,few,CASTRTGDEQFF,TGTGCCAGCACGAGAACAGGCGATGAGCAGTTCTTC
TRBJ2-1,TRBD2,TRBV29-1,few,CSVEGRGAEQFF,TGCAGCGTTGAAGGGCGGGGGGCTGAGCAGTTCTTC